The 7 T cell receptor beta chains below come from one sample, sequenced in a study of blood T cell repertoires in COVID-19. Sequencing used immunoSEQ multiplex PCR; TCRdb keeps in-frame clones, though not all of them. The data hold about 400,000 clones, with roughly 87% observed a single time. The sequenced material came from PBMCs or T cells enriched from blood (not recorded which). The source is a woman between 25 and 40 years old who had recovered from COVID-19.

This clone was detected only a few times. This chain uses TRBV19 with TRBJ2-7, with TRBD2 matching over 11 bases. V was clipped by 5 bases and J by 6 bases; unmatched bases: 6. This CDR3 region has 14 residues. Germline lookup yields CDR1 LNHDA and CDR2 SQIVND (reference sequence). In DNA, the CDR3 is TGTGCCAGTAGTGCCTTCCTAGCGGGAGGCGAGCAGTACTTC. It is translated as CASSAFLAGGEQYF.

The rearrangement joins TRBV11-2 to TRBJ1-1; 11 positions agree with TRBD1. Germline-derived CDR1 and CDR2 are SGHAT and FQNNGV. The ends lost 2 bases at V and 5 bases at J; junction bases unmatched: 4. The CDR3 has 15 residues. The CDR3 here is CASSLTGTGGTEAFF. DNA of the CDR3: TGTGCCAGCAGCTTAACAGGGACAGGGGGGACTGAAGCTTTCTTT.

The rearrangement uses TRBV19 and TRBJ1-1, with D unclear. The CDR3 covers 12 residues. Germline values: CDR1 LNHDA, CDR2 SQIVND (reference sequence). Trimming removed 5 bases at V and 3 bases at J, with 7 bases between. For the CDR3, the DNA is TGTGCCAGTAGTCGCGGGTACACTGAAGCTTTCTTT. It translates to CASSRGYTEAFF.

The rearrangement joins TRBV20-1 to TRBJ1-4, with D hard to call. The CDR3 is 11 amino acids. The V gene's germline CDR1 is DFQATT and CDR2 SNEGSKA (reference sequence). Between the trimmed V and J ends, which lost 6 bases and 8 bases, there was a span of 10 bases. This chain's CDR3 is CSATVGEKLFF. The DNA for the CDR3 is TGCAGTGCCACCGTCGGGGAAAAACTGTTTTTT.

This clone was observed a single time. The CDR3: CSVLVRGARTEAFF. The DNA for the CDR3 is TGCAGCGTCCTTGTAAGGGGCGCGAGAACTGAAGCTTTCTTT. The rearrangement joins TRBV29-1 to TRBJ1-1; perhaps TRBD1 as D (5 bases). CDR1 and CDR2 from the germline V gene are SQVTM and ANQGSEA. The V gene lost 6 bases and the J gene lost 5 bases, with 19 bases spanning the gap. The CDR3 loop spans 14 amino acids.

V is TRBV15 and J is TRBJ2-7, with D possibly TRBD1 on 6 matching bases. V was shortened by 0 bases and J by 3 bases, with 6 bases between the two germline ends. CDR1 and CDR2 from the germline V gene are LNHNV and YYDKDF (reference sequence). This CDR3 comprises 13 residues. DNA of the CDR3: TGTGCCACCAGCAGAGAACAGGGCTACGAGCAGTACTTC. It codes for CATSREQGYEQYF.

The chain has TRBV7-8 and TRBJ2-7, with TRBD2 identical over 8 bases. This CDR3 contains 15 residues. CDR1 and CDR2 (germline): SGHVS, FQNEAQ. The V segment lost 4 bases and the J segment 6 bases; nucleotides outside the gene matches: 11. This chain's CDR3 is CASSSTGTSGAEQYF. DNA of the CDR3: TGTGCCAGCAGCTCGACCGGGACTAGTGGGGCCGAGCAGTACTTC.